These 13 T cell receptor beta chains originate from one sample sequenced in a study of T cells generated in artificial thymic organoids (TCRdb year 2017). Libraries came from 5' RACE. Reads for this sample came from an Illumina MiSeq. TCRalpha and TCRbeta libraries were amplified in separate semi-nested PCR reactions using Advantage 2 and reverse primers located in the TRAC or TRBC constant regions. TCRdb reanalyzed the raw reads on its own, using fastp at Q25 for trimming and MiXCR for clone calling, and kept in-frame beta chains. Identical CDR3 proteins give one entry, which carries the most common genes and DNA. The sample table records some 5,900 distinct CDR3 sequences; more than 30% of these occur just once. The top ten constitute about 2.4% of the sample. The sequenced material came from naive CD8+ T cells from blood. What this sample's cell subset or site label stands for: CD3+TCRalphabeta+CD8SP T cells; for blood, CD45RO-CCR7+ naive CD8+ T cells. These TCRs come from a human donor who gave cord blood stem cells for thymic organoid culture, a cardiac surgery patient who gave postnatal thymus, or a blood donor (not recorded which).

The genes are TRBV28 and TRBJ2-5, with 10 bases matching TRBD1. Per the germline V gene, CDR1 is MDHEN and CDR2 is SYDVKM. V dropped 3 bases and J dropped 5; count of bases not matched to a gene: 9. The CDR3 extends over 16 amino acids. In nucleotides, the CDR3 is TGTGCCAGCAGTTTGACCGGGACAGGGGTGGGGGAGACCCAGTACTTC. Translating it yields CASSLTGTGVGETQYF.

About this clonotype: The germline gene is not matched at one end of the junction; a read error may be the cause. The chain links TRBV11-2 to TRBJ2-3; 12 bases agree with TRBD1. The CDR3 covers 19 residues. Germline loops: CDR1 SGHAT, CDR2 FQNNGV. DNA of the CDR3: TGTGCCAGCAGCTTATTATTTTTGGGACAGGGGGCTTTCCCAGATGCGCAGTATTTT. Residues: CASSLLFLGQGAFPDAQYF.

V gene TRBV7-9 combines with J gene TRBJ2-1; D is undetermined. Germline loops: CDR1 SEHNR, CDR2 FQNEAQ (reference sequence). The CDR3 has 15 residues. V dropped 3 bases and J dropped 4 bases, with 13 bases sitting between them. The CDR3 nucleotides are TGTGCCAGCAGCTTGTCCGTACACAATTACAATGAGCAGTTCTTC. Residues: CASSLSVHNYNEQFF.

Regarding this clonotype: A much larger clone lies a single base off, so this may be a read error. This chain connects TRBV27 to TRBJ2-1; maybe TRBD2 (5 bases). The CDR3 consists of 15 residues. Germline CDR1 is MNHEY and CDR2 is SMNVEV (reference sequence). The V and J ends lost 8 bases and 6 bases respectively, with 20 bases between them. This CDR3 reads CASGMRVGLPNEQFF. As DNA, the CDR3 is TGTGCCAGCGGTATGAGGGTCGGTCTACCCAATGAGCAGTTCTTC.

The CDR3 region is CASSETDNEQFF. CDR3 in DNA: TGTGCCAGCAGCGAGACAGATAATGAGCAGTTCTTC. The chain joins TRBV9 to TRBJ2-1; D possibly corresponds to TRBD1 (5 bases). The germline V gene encodes CDR1 SGDLS and CDR2 YYNGEE. This CDR3 region has 12 residues. Trimming shortened V by 3 bases and J by 7 bases, and 8 bases separated the two germline ends.

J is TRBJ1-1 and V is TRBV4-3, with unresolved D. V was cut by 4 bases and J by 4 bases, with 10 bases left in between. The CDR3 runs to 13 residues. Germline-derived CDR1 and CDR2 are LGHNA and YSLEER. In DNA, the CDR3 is TGCGCCAGCAGCCCAGCAATGGCCACTGAAGCTTTCTTT. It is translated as CASSPAMATEAFF.

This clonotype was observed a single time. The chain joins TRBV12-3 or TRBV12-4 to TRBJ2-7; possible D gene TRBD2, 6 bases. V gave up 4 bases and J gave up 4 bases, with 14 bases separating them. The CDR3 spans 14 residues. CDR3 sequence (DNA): TGTGCCAGCAGTTCGGGACTGAGTGGGTACGAGCAGTACTTC. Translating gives CASSSGLSGYEQYF.

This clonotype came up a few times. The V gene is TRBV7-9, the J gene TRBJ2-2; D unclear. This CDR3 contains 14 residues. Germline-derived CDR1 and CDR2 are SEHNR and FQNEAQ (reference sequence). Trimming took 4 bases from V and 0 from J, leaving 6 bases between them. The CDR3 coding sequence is TGTGCCAGCAGCTCTACAGCGAACACCGGGGAGCTGTTTTTT. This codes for CASSSTANTGELFF.

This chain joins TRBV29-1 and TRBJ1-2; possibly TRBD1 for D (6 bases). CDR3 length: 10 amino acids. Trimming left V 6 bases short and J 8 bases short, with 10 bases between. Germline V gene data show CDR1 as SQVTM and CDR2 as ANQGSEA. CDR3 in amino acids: CSVRDNGYTF. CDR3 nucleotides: TGCAGCGTCCGGGACAACGGCTACACCTTC. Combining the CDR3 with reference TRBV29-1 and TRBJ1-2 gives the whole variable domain SAVISQKPSRDICQRGTSLTIQCQVDSQVTMMFWYRQQPGQSLTLIATANQGSEATYESGFVIDKFPISRPNLTFSTLTVSNMSPEDSSIYLCSVRDNGYTFGSGTRLTVV.

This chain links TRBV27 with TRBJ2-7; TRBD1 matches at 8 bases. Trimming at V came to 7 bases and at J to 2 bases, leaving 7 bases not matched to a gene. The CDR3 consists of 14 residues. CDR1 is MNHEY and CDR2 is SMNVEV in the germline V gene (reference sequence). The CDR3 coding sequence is TGTGCCAGCACGAGGACAGGGCTGACCTACGAGCAGTACTTC. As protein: CASTRTGLTYEQYF.

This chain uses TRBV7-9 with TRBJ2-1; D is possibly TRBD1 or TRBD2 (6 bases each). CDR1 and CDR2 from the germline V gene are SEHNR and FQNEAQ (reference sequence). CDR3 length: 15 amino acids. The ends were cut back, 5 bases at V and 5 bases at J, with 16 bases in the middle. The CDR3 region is CASSMVGGENNEQFF. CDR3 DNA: TGTGCCAGCAGCATGGTGGGGGGCGAAAACAATGAGCAGTTCTTC.

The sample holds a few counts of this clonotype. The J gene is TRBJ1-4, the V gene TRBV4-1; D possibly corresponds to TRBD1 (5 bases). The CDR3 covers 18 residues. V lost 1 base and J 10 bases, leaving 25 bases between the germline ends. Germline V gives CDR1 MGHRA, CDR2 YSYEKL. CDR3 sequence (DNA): TGCGCCAGCAGCCAAGGGAATAATACCGGGGCCTTCGGGAGAAAACTGTTTTTT. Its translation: CASSQGNNTGAFGRKLFF.

CDR3 sequence reads: CASSLNQGALNQPQHF. The CDR3 DNA follows: TGCGCCAGCAGCCTGAACCAGGGGGCCCTCAATCAGCCCCAGCATTTT. The chain is built from TRBV4-1 and TRBJ1-5; 8 bases line up with TRBD1. The germline CDR1 and CDR2 sequences are MGHRA and YSYEKL. This CDR3 has 16 amino acids. The J segment lost 3 bases and the V segment lost 4 bases, leaving 8 bases of the junction unmatched.